One sample yielded the 8 T cell receptor beta chains listed below, sequenced in a study of siplizumab effects on memory and regulatory T cells. The method was immunoSEQ multiplex PCR; TCRdb's version includes in-frame clones alone and lacks a portion of them. The data show tens of thousands of clones, with approximately 93% seen just once and under 8.5% held by the top ten. What was sequenced was CD8+ T cells sorted from blood. The receptors stem from a human donor in good health.

This sequence joins TRBV7-3 and TRBJ1-1; D is unclear. V was cut by 0 bases and J by 1 base, with 3 bases left in between. Per germline, CDR1 SGHTA and CDR2 FQGTGA. This CDR3 has 13 residues. In DNA, the CDR3 is TGTGCCAGCAGCTTAACCTGGAACACTGAAGCTTTCTTT. Translated, it gives CASSLTWNTEAFF.

Worth noting for this clone: The junction departs from the called germline gene at one end, perhaps through a read error. The chain recombines TRBV29-1 with TRBJ1-1; D might be TRBD1 (5 bases). The CDR3 is 12 amino acids. From germline, CDR1 is SQVTM and CDR2 ANQGSEA. The chain's CDR3 is CSASMGPGGAPF. The DNA of the CDR3 is TGCAGCGCTTCGATGGGGCCTGGCGGGGCCCCCTTT. The full variable domain, rest sourced from reference TRBV29-1 and TRBJ1-1, is SAVISQKPSRDICQRGTSLTIQCQVDSQVTMMFWYRQQPGQSLTLIATANQGSEATYESGFVIDKFPISRPNLTFSTLTVSNMSPEDSSIYLCSASMGPGGAPFGQGTRLTVV.

The chain links TRBV5-1 to TRBJ1-1; D gene uncertain. The CDR3 sequence is 13 residues long. The V and J ends lost 0 bases and 5 bases respectively, with 8 bases between them. CDR1 is SGHRS and CDR2 is YFSETQ in the germline V gene. CDR3 bases: TGCGCCAGCAGCTTGGGGGGTGGGACTGAAGCTTTCTTT. This encodes CASSLGGGTEAFF.

The V and J genes are TRBV4-1 and TRBJ1-1, with 8 positions matching TRBD1. From germline, CDR1 is MGHRA and CDR2 YSYEKL. V lost 3 bases and J lost 3; bases outside the gene matches: 6. This CDR3 spans 15 amino acids. The CDR3: CASSHQGAGDTEAFF. Written as DNA, the CDR3 is TGCGCCAGCAGCCACCAGGGGGCGGGGGACACTGAAGCTTTCTTT.

The CDR3, as DNA: TGTGCCAGCGAGGACCGAGACACGAACGAGCAGTACTTC. This codes for CASEDRDTNEQYF. This chain joins TRBV21-1 and TRBJ2-7. TRBV21-1 is termed a pseudogene. The CDR3 loop spans 13 amino acids.

The J gene is TRBJ1-3, the V gene TRBV13; D unclear. CDR1 and CDR2 from the germline V gene are PRHDT and FYEKMQ (reference sequence). Trimming stripped 1 base from V and 0 bases from J, with 13 bases between. This CDR3 has 17 amino acids. The CDR3 sequence: CASSLVYPPSSGNTIYF. The CDR3 DNA is TGTGCCAGCAGCTTAGTATACCCTCCGAGCTCTGGAAACACCATATATTTT.

The chain combines TRBV11-3 with TRBJ2-5; possible D gene TRBD1, 5 bases. Germline V CDR1 and CDR2: SGHNT, YENEEA. Between the trimmed V and J ends, which lost 4 bases and 0 bases, there was a span of 9 bases. The CDR3 is 14 amino acids. CDR3 DNA: TGTGCCAGCAGCTCACGGACAAACCAAGAGACCCAGTACTTC. Translating gives CASSSRTNQETQYF.

The genes are TRBV5-1 and TRBJ2-3; 10 bases line up with TRBD1. The germline V gene has CDR1 SGHRS and CDR2 YFSETQ. This CDR3 spans 15 amino acids. Trimming removed 0 bases from V and 6 bases from J; junction bases left unmatched: 4. This CDR3 is CASSLAGQGMDTQYF. In DNA form, the CDR3 reads TGCGCCAGCAGCTTGGCGGGACAGGGGATGGATACGCAGTATTTT.